This entry is about one T cell receptor beta chain. What it binds is not known. The sample is drawn from a study of T cells in Graves' hyperthyroidism and ophthalmopathy. Study results and caveats: Ophthalmopathy cases were set apart from stable hyperthyroidism by a 13 V-J model. Median prediction lead before ophthalmopathy onset was about 6.7 months with the model. Blood also held most thyroid clonotypes expanded beyond 0.001.

Cells are PBMCs isolated from around 9.4 ml of fresh blood. CDR3 length: 16 residues. V gave up 3 bases and J gave up 0 bases, with 12 bases separating them. Germline V gene lookup returns CDR1 SNHLY and CDR2 FYNNEI. From RNA transcripts, TCR beta CDR3 regions were amplified. TCR CDR3 underwent first-round RT-PCR with the HTBI primer set. TCRdb re-called the multiplex PCR reads with MiXCR, one entry per CDR3 protein. The data hold roughly 240,000 distinct CDR3 sequences, with less than 20% observed a single time. The origin of this receptor is a woman younger than 35 with Graves' ophthalmopathy. The chain links TRBV2 to TRBJ2-4; either TRBD1 or TRBD2 may fit D (5 bases each). Sequenced sample: blood. For the CDR3, the DNA is TGTGCCAGCAGTGAGGGTTTGGGGGTAGCCAAAAACATTCAGTACTTC. It specifies CASSEGLGVAKNIQYF.